This note documents a single T cell receptor (beta chain) sequence. The sample is drawn from a study of T cells in narcolepsy. Trimming took off 6 bases at V and 6 bases at J, with 17 bases between the two ends. Per germline, CDR1 MNHNS and CDR2 SASEGT. The CDR3 is 14 amino acids. Profiled with immunoSEQ multiplex PCR; TCRdb holds only in-frame clones, not every one. The sample consists of around 30,000 clones, around 79% of them appearing once. The clonotype originates from a human donor in good health. The source material was memory (CD45RA-) CD4+ T cells from blood. The chain carries TRBV6-1 and TRBJ1-1, with D tentatively TRBD1 (6 bases). The DNA of the CDR3 is TGTGCCAGCAGGGTGGGGGCCGCGAGCGCTGAAGCTTTCTTT. It codes for CASRVGAASAEAFF.